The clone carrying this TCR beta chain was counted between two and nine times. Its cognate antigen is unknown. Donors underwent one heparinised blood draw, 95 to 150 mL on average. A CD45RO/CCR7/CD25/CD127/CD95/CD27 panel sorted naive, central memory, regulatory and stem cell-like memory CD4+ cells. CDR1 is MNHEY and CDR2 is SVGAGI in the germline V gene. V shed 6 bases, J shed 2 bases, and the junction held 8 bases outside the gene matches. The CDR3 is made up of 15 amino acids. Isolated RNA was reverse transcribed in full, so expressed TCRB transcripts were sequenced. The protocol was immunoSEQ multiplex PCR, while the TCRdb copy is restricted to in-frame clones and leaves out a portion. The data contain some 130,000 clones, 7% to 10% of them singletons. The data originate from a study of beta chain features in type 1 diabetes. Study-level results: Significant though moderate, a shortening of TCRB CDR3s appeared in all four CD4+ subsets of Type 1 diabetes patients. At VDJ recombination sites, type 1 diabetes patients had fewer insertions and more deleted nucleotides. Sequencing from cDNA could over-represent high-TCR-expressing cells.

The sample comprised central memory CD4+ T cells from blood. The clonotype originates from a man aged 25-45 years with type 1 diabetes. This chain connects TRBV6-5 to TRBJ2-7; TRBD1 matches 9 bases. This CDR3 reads CASRYRQGGTYEQYF. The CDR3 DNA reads TGTGCCAGCAGATACCGACAGGGGGGTACCTACGAGCAGTACTTC.